This TCR beta chain was captured in a study of T cell repertoires in cytomegalovirus infection. Turning to the study itself: CMV infection and matching HLA type were both indicated by public TCR beta signatures.

Regarding this clonotype: The antigen remains undetermined.

TCRdb independently ran MiXCR on the reads; one entry per CDR3 protein. The table lists some 320,000 distinct CDR3 sequences, 9.5% of them singletons. Findings of the study overall: Identification of carriers of CMV plus the relevant HLA was performed using cumulative public TCR beta family frequency. Dominant in the ex vivo response were TCR beta clonotypes restricted by HLA-C and specific for CMV.

CDR3 length equals 15 residues. J lost 7 bases, V lost 4 bases, and 7 bases had no gene match. The origin of this receptor is a human donor in good health (CMV status not recorded). Some clones in this sample may be carry-over from other donors' samples. Sequences were obtained from PBMCs. V and J are TRBV12-3 or TRBV12-4 and TRBJ2-1, with 10 positions matching TRBD2. CDR3 sequence (DNA): TGTGCCAGCAGTTCGAGAGGACTAGCGGAGAATGAGCAGTTCTTC. As protein: CASSSRGLAENEQFF.